This T cell receptor (beta chain) was obtained from a study of shared clonotypes between healthy human individuals. General observations from the study: Blood was the only sampled material, and tissue repertoires likely differ. Estimated clonotype richness was generally higher in naive than memory subsets. Around 5.4% of naive CD4 clonotypes were common to several donors. Genetic and exposure-history diversity was limited by the few donors.

Assay: immunoSEQ multiplex PCR; the TCRdb copy retains only in-frame clones and omits some. The data contain approximately 2,200,000 clones, about 92% of them seen just once; the ten biggest clones take up more than 1.5%. Note on this clone: What it binds is unknown.

Positive CCR7 selection of CD45RO-negative cells yielded the naive CD8 cells, and terminally differentiated effector memory CD45RA+ cells were excluded. Sequencing used naive CD8+ T cells from PBMCs. The TCR originated in a man between 18 and 29 years old in good health. Some clones in this sample may be carry-over from other donors' samples.

CDR3 in DNA: TGTGCCAGCAGCTTAGTTAGGACGTCGAACACTGAAGCTTTCTTT. Its protein product is CASSLVRTSNTEAFF. This rearrangement joins TRBV7-9 to TRBJ1-1; D is ambiguous. The CDR3 extends over 15 amino acids. Germline V gene sequence: CDR1 SEHNR, CDR2 FQNEAQ (reference sequence). The germline V and J ends were trimmed by 1 base and 1 base, with 10 bases remaining between them.